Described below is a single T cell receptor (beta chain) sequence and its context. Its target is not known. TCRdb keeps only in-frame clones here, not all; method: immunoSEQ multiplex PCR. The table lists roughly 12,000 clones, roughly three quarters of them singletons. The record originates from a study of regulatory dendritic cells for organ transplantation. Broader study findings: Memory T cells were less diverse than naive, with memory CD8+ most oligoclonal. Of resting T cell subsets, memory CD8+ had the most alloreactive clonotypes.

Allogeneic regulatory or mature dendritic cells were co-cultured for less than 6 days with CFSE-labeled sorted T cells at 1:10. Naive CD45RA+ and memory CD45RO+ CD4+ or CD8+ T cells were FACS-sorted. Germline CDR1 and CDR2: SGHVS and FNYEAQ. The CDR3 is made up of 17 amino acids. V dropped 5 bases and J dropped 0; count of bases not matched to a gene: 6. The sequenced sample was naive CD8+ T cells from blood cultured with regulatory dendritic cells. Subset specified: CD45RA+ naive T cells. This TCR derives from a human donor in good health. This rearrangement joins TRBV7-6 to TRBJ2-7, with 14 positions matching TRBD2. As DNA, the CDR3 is TGTGCCAGCAGCAAGGGACTAGCGGGGGTAAACTCCTACGAGCAGTACTTC. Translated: CASSKGLAGVNSYEQYF.